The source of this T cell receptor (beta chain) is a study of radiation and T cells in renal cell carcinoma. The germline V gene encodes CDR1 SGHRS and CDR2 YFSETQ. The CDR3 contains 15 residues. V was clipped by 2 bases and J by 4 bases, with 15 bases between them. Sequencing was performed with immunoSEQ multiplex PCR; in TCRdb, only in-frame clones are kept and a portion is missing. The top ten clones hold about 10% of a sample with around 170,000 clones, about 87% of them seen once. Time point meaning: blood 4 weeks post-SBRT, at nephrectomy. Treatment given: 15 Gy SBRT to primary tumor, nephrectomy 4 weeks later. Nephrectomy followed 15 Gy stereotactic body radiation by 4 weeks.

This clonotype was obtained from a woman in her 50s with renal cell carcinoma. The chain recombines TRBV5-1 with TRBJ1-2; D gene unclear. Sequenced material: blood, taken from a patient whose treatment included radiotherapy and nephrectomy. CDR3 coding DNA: TGCGCCAGCAGCTTTTCCGGAGAACAGATCTATGGCTACACCTTC. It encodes CASSFSGEQIYGYTF.